The clone carrying this T cell receptor beta chain was found many times. No antigen is known for it. RNA transcripts yielded amplified TCR beta CDR3 regions. HTBI primers were the set used in a first-round RT-PCR of the TCR CDR3. TCRdb re-derived calls from the multiplex PCR reads in MiXCR, one entry per CDR3 protein. The repertoire consists of more than 300,000 distinct CDR3 sequences, with about 18% occurring once and the leading ten covering around two fifths. These data are taken from a study of T cells in Graves' hyperthyroidism and ophthalmopathy. Overall study findings and caveats: Peripheral blood also featured most of the thyroid clonotypes expanded above 0.001.

The PBMCs were sourced from fresh peripheral blood (about 9.7 ml). The junction had 13 bases not matched to a gene; V was cut back by 0 bases and J by 5 bases. CDR1 and CDR2 from the germline V gene are DFQATT and SNEGSKA (reference sequence). The CDR3 totals 17 residues. The V call is TRBV20-1, the J call TRBJ1-1; TRBD1 aligns across 9 bases. The clonotype comes from a man in his late teens or twenties with Graves' ophthalmopathy. Sequencing used blood. CDR3 DNA: TGCAGTGCTAGAGAAGAGGGGAACAGGGGGCCAGTGACTGAAGCTTTCTTT. It encodes CSAREEGNRGPVTEAFF.